The T cell receptor beta chain described here comes from a study of T cells in women clearing cervical HPV infection. The length of the CDR3 is 14 residues. Germline V gene data show CDR1 as DFQATT and CDR2 as SNEGSKA (reference sequence). V lost 6 bases, J lost 6 bases, and 15 bases lay in between. Some clones are missing from TCRdb's copy, which holds only in-frame ones; the method was immunoSEQ multiplex PCR. The listing contains about 48,000 clones. As regards this clone: The CDR3 extends 3 residues past the end of the read, so its final part is completed from the germline J gene.

This sequence originates from a woman between 18 and 70 years old with a cervical HPV16 infection that either progressed to CIN3+ or cleared (not recorded which). What was sequenced was blood buffy coat. This sequence joins TRBV20-1 and TRBJ1-6, with a tentative D call TRBD1 (5 bases). The CDR3 loop reads CSALYGHLNSPLHF. The sequenced CDR3 bases are TGCAGTGCCCTGTACGGACACCTTAATTCACCC.